The 13 T cell receptor beta chains presented below share a single source sample, sequenced in a study of blood T cell repertoires in COVID-19. Method: immunoSEQ multiplex PCR; TCRdb's copy keeps in-frame clones and lacks some. Of approximately 150,000 clones listed, 70% to 90% are singletons. Sequenced material: peripheral blood. These TCRs come from a human donor with acute or convalescent COVID-19. The donor label of this sample is uncertain.

The count of this clone is one. The chain joins TRBV18 to TRBJ1-2; the match to TRBD1 covers 7 bases. The germline V gene encodes CDR1 KGHSH and CDR2 LQKENI. The V segment lost 1 base and the J segment 6 bases; nucleotides outside the gene matches: 2. There are 13 residues in the CDR3. The DNA of the CDR3 is TGTGCCAGCTCACCACAGGGGGCGAATGGCTACACCTTC. This encodes CASSPQGANGYTF.

This clone was observed a handful of times. J is TRBJ1-1 and V is TRBV19; tentatively, D is TRBD1 (6 bases). The CDR3 totals 14 residues. CDR1 and CDR2 from the germline V gene are LNHDA and SQIVND (reference sequence). Between the trimmed V and J ends, which lost 5 bases and 4 bases, there was a span of 14 bases. The DNA of the CDR3 is TGTGCCAGTAGTTTACAGGGTCTTGGCACTGAAGCTTTCTTT. Amino acids: CASSLQGLGTEAFF. Based on the CDR3 plus reference TRBV19 and TRBJ1-1, the full variable domain is DGGITQSPKYLFRKEGQNVTLSCEQNLNHDAMYWYRQDPGQGLRLIYYSQIVNDFQKGDIAEGYSVSREKKESFPLTVTSAQKNPTAFYLCASSLQGLGTEAFFGQGTRLTVV.

V and J are TRBV9 and TRBJ2-1, with D hard to call. This CDR3 is 17 amino acids long. The germline V gene encodes CDR1 SGDLS and CDR2 YYNGEE. Trimming removed 0 bases from V and 0 bases from J, with 13 bases in between. This CDR3 is CASSVVSFTSSYNEQFF. Written as DNA, the CDR3 is TGTGCCAGCAGCGTAGTCAGTTTCACCAGCTCCTACAATGAGCAGTTCTTC.

CDR3 sequence reads: CASSQDKGALGYGYTF. The CDR3 DNA is TGTGCCAGCAGCCAAGACAAGGGGGCGCTTGGTTATGGCTACACCTTC. The chain has TRBV4-2 and TRBJ1-2, with 7 bases fitting TRBD1. Losses at the gene ends were 0 bases for V and 5 bases for J; bases not matched to a gene: 9. Germline loops: CDR1 LGHNA, CDR2 YNFKEQ. The CDR3 has 16 amino acids.

The chain employs TRBV5-5 and TRBJ1-2; 10 positions agree with TRBD1. Trimming cost V 3 bases and J 3 bases; bases outside gene matches: 11. The CDR3 sequence is 17 residues long. Germline CDR1 reads SGHKS; CDR2 reads YYEKEE (reference sequence). This CDR3 is CASSYGQGGSVDYGYTF. CDR3 sequence (DNA): TGTGCCAGCAGCTATGGACAGGGGGGCTCGGTAGACTATGGCTACACCTTC.

This chain joins TRBV11-3 and TRBJ2-3; TRBD1 matches 7 bases. The CDR3 length is 15 residues. Germline CDR1 and CDR2: SGHNT and YENEEA. The trim removed 5 bases at V and 0 bases at J, leaving 5 bases unmatched. The CDR3 DNA is TGTGCCAGCAGCCTCAGACAGGGTAGCACAGATACGCAGTATTTT. Its protein product is CASSLRQGSTDTQYF.

The J gene is TRBJ2-7, the V gene TRBV7-2; 13 bases agree with TRBD2. Germline CDR1 reads SGHTA; CDR2 reads FQGNSA. V was pared by 1 base and J by 1 base, with 4 bases of the junction left unmatched. This CDR3 spans 17 amino acids. The CDR3 DNA reads as TGTGCCAGCAGCTTAGACACTAGCGGGGGGGCGTCCTACGAGCAGTACTTC. Its translation is CASSLDTSGGASYEQYF.

The chain joins TRBV18 to TRBJ2-5, with TRBD1 matching over 8 bases. Germline CDR1 is KGHSH and CDR2 is LQKENI. The CDR3 covers 16 residues. Trimming took 3 bases from V and 0 from J; bases not matched to a gene: 6. CDR3 coding DNA: TGTGCCAGCTCACCGCTCGACAGGGGAGACCAAGAGACCCAGTACTTC. Translated, it gives CASSPLDRGDQETQYF.

The chain links TRBV4-1 to TRBJ1-6, with 7 bases lining up with TRBD1. Germline CDR1 reads MGHRA; CDR2 reads YSYEKL. Trimming at V came to 4 bases and at J to 8 bases, leaving 2 bases not matched to a gene. This CDR3 has 13 amino acids. In DNA form, the CDR3 reads TGCGCCAGCAGCCGAGACAGGGATTCACCCCTCCACTTT. Protein: CASSRDRDSPLHF.

The CDR3: CASSKVGTSGGPDTQYF. The CDR3 DNA follows: TGTGCCAGCAGCAAAGTAGGGACTAGCGGGGGCCCAGATACGCAGTATTTT. The rearrangement joins TRBV21-1 to TRBJ2-3; the D call of TRBD2 is as the table states it, not checked on the DNA. TRBV21-1 is shown as a pseudogene. CDR3 length: 17 residues.

This chain links TRBV5-1 with TRBJ1-2; D is possibly TRBD1 (6 bases). The ends were cut back, 0 bases at V and 8 bases at J, with 11 bases in the middle. Germline CDR1 and CDR2: SGHRS and YFSETQ. This CDR3 is 13 amino acids long. CDR3 loop: CASSLVAGDGYTF. Written as DNA, the CDR3 is TGCGCCAGCAGCTTGGTGGCAGGGGACGGCTACACCTTC.

A single count supports this clone. The J gene is TRBJ1-4, the V gene TRBV7-2; 10 nucleotides agree with TRBD1. The V segment lost 5 bases and the J segment 6 bases; nucleotides outside the gene matches: 3. In germline, CDR1 is SGHTA, CDR2 FQGNSA. The CDR3 runs 14 residues. CDR3 amino acids: CASSVGQGYEKLFF. Here the CDR3 DNA reads TGTGCCAGCAGCGTGGGACAGGGGTATGAAAAACTGTTTTTT.

V usage is TRBV19 and J usage is TRBJ1-2; D remains ambiguous. The V and J ends lost 4 bases and 5 bases respectively, with 5 bases between them. This CDR3 has 11 amino acids. Germline assignment: CDR1 LNHDA and CDR2 SQIVND (reference sequence). The DNA of the CDR3 is TGTGCCAGTAGTAGGCAGTATGGCTACACCTTC. Translated: CASSRQYGYTF.